These 25 T cell receptor beta chains were sequenced from one sample in a study of T cells after yellow fever vaccination. In TCRdb, the 5' RACE reads were re-called with MiXCR into one record per CDR3 protein. The repertoire has some 550,000 distinct CDR3 sequences, 15% to 20% of them found once; the top ten carry around 15%. This sample comprised PBMCs, obtained 15 days after the yellow fever booster vaccination. The receptors derive from a man aged 25 to 40 who received the YFV17D yellow fever vaccine.

This clonotype showed up many times. The chain employs TRBV25-1 and TRBJ2-2; TRBD2 agrees at 7 bases. The germline CDR1 and CDR2 sequences are MGHDK and SYGVNS. The CDR3 consists of 16 residues. Trimming cost V 0 bases and J 7 bases; bases outside gene matches: 8. CDR3: CASSEYYRGRDGELFF. DNA of the CDR3: TGTGCCAGCAGTGAATACTATAGAGGGAGGGACGGGGAGCTGTTTTTT.

This clonotype turned up a few times. This chain links TRBV6-2 or TRBV6-3 with TRBJ2-1; D is possibly TRBD2 (5 bases). This CDR3 comprises 11 residues. CDR1 and CDR2 (germline): MNHEY, SVGEGT. Trimming pared 6 bases from V and 10 bases from J, leaving 10 bases between. The CDR3 region is CASRGAGEQFF. CDR3 sequence (DNA): TGTGCCAGCAGGGGAGCTGGGGAGCAGTTCTTC.

This clonotype showed up just a few times. The chain carries TRBV27 and TRBJ1-2; D is undetermined. Germline V gene sequence: CDR1 MNHEY, CDR2 SMNVEV (reference sequence). V lost 6 bases and J lost 7, with 18 bases in between. The CDR3 sequence is 14 residues long. CDR3 coding DNA: TGTGCCAGCAGCCGCTCTCAGAGTTTTGGTGGCTACACCTTC. Amino acid sequence: CASSRSQSFGGYTF.

The V gene is TRBV9, the J gene TRBJ2-5; D gene ambiguous. The germline gives CDR1 SGDLS, CDR2 YYNGEE. V lost 0 bases to trimming and J lost 2 bases, with 11 bases between them. The length of the CDR3 is 15 residues. The DNA for the CDR3 is TGTGCCAGCAGCGTAGATTCGCGGTCTCAAGAGACCCAGTACTTC. Translated, it gives CASSVDSRSQETQYF. Full variable domain (rest looked up from reference TRBV9 and TRBJ2-5): DSGVTQTPKHLITATGQRVTLRCSPRSGDLSVYWYQQSLDQGLQFLIQYYNGEERAKGNILERFSAQQFPDLHSELNLSSLELGDSALYFCASSVDSRSQETQYFGPGTRLLVL.

The CDR3 bases are TGTGCCAGCATAGGAACAGGGGGAACAGATACGCAGTATTTT. It specifies CASIGTGGTDTQYF. The genes are TRBV7-6 and TRBJ2-3; 8 bases align to TRBD1. Germline V CDR1 and CDR2: SGHVS, FNYEAQ. V lost 7 bases and J lost 3; bases outside the gene matches: 6. The CDR3 is 14 residues long.

The chain couples TRBV6-2 or TRBV6-3 to TRBJ2-7; a possible D gene is TRBD2 (6 bases). Germline V gene sequence: CDR1 MNHEY, CDR2 SVGEGT. The CDR3 spans 14 residues. V was pared by 6 bases and J by 3 bases, with 15 bases between. The CDR3 region is CASRVVGTYYEQYF. In DNA, the CDR3 is TGTGCCAGCAGGGTGGTTGGGACTTACTACGAGCAGTACTTC.

This clonotype was observed a handful of times. This chain connects TRBV7-2 to TRBJ2-5, with 11 bases aligning to TRBD2. The junction had 6 bases not matched to a gene; V was cut back by 2 bases and J by 4 bases. CDR3 length equals 16 residues. Per germline, CDR1 SGHTA and CDR2 FQGNSA. CDR3 in amino acids: CASSLSLGLAGETQYF. In nucleotides, the CDR3 is TGTGCCAGCAGCTTAAGTTTAGGACTAGCGGGAGAGACCCAGTACTTC.

The J gene is TRBJ2-6, the V gene TRBV25-1, with a weak D call TRBD2 (5 bases). V gave up 8 bases and J gave up 2 bases, with 13 bases separating them. The CDR3 spans 15 residues. CDR1 MGHDK and CDR2 SYGVNS come from the germline V gene. This chain's CDR3 is CASSQIGAGANVLTF. In DNA form, the CDR3 reads TGTGCCAGCTCCCAGATCGGGGCTGGGGCCAACGTCCTGACTTTC.

The rearrangement uses TRBV20-1 and TRBJ2-4; 7 bases match TRBD1. The CDR3 loop spans 13 amino acids. Germline lookup yields CDR1 DFQATT and CDR2 SNEGSKA (reference sequence). The V segment lost 6 bases and the J segment 6 bases; nucleotides outside the gene matches: 8. DNA for the CDR3: TGCAGTGCCTACCGACAGGGACCAAACATTCAGTACTTC. The encoded protein is CSAYRQGPNIQYF.

This clonotype was found a few times. V is TRBV29-1 and J is TRBJ2-3, with a weak D call TRBD1 (6 bases). V was cut by 2 bases and J by 2 bases, with 20 bases left in between. This CDR3 contains 17 residues. Germline V gene sequence: CDR1 SQVTM, CDR2 ANQGSEA. Written as DNA, the CDR3 is TGCAGCGTTGAAAATTCGGGACACCTCCCTTCCACAGATACGCAGTATTTT. As protein: CSVENSGHLPSTDTQYF.

This clonotype was observed a few times. The J gene is TRBJ1-5, the V gene TRBV12-3 or TRBV12-4, with D possibly matching TRBD1 (6 bases). V shed 1 base and J shed 2 bases, with 12 bases lying between them. This CDR3 is 16 amino acids long. The CDR3 bases are TGTGCCAGCAGTTTAGGACAGGTCTATCGCAATCAGCCCCAGCATTTT. Its protein product is CASSLGQVYRNQPQHF.

This clonotype was counted only a few times. The chain joins TRBV6-1 to TRBJ1-5; no clear D. The germline gives CDR1 MNHNS, CDR2 SASEGT. The CDR3 extends over 15 amino acids. The V gene lost 6 bases and the J gene lost 1 base, with 13 bases spanning the gap. The CDR3 sequence is CASRTRELSNQPQHF. The CDR3 DNA is TGTGCCAGCAGGACCAGAGAGTTAAGCAATCAGCCCCAGCATTTT.

This clonotype was recorded a few times. This chain links TRBV5-1 with TRBJ2-5; 13 bases are shared with TRBD2. Germline V lookup: CDR1 SGHRS, CDR2 YFSETQ. The ends lost 0 bases at V and 2 bases at J; junction bases unmatched: 4. This CDR3 is built from 17 residues. The CDR3 here is CASSLARGLAGQETQYF. The CDR3 DNA is TGCGCCAGCAGCTTGGCCAGGGGACTAGCGGGACAAGAGACCCAGTACTTC.

This chain links TRBV18 with TRBJ2-3; maybe TRBD2 (6 bases). The CDR3 extends over 13 amino acids. Trimming took 6 bases from V and 6 from J, leaving 13 bases between them. CDR1 is KGHSH and CDR2 is LQKENI in the germline V gene. The CDR3 DNA reads as TGTGCCAGCTCTGCGGGGCTTTTGGATACGCAGTATTTT. It codes for CASSAGLLDTQYF.

The CDR3 region is CASSIGLAGSYWYEQYF. In DNA form, the CDR3 reads TGCGCCAGCAGCATCGGACTAGCGGGATCTTACTGGTACGAGCAGTACTTC. The chain employs TRBV5-1 and TRBJ2-7; TRBD2 aligns across 12 bases. The length of the CDR3 is 17 residues. Trimming removed 4 bases from V and 4 bases from J; junction bases left unmatched: 12. Germline assignment: CDR1 SGHRS and CDR2 YFSETQ.

This clonotype was counted only a few times. V gene TRBV6-5 combines with J gene TRBJ1-1; D not resolved. V gave up 5 bases and J gave up 4 bases, with 14 bases separating them. CDR1 and CDR2 from the germline V gene are MNHEY and SVGAGI. The CDR3 consists of 14 residues. This CDR3 reads CASSDTRHSTEAFF. CDR3 bases: TGTGCCAGCAGTGACACGAGACATAGCACTGAAGCTTTCTTT.

The rearrangement joins TRBV28 to TRBJ2-1; 13 bases are a match to TRBD2. Germline CDR1 and CDR2: MDHEN and SYDVKM. V was clipped by 5 bases and J by 8 bases; unmatched bases: 12. CDR3 length: 17 residues. CDR3 DNA sequence: TGTGCCAGCAGTCCATGGACTAGCGGGAGCCCCACCTATGAGCAGTTCTTC. It is translated as CASSPWTSGSPTYEQFF.

This clonotype was counted only a few times. V gene TRBV19 combines with J gene TRBJ2-1; 9 positions agree with TRBD2. Germline CDR1 and CDR2: LNHDA and SQIVND (reference sequence). J was trimmed by 5 bases and V by 6 bases; bases with no gene match: 8. CDR3 length: 15 amino acids. CDR3: CASRILAGRDNEQFF. CDR3 nucleotide sequence: TGTGCCAGTAGAATTCTAGCGGGGAGAGACAATGAGCAGTTCTTC.

This clonotype was observed a few times. In DNA, the CDR3 is TGTGCCAGTCAAGCCGGGAAAGTATGGACCCAGTACTTC. It yields the protein CASQAGKVWTQYF. The chain is built from TRBV6-1 and TRBJ2-5, with D possibly matching TRBD2 (5 bases). Trimming left V 9 bases short and J 7 bases short, with 18 bases between. Looked up from germline, CDR1 is MNHNS and CDR2 is SASEGT. The CDR3 has 13 amino acids.

The chain recombines TRBV15 with TRBJ2-7, with D perhaps TRBD1 (6 bases). Germline V gene sequence: CDR1 LNHNV, CDR2 YYDKDF (reference sequence). The V end was cut by 3 bases, the J end by 3 bases, with 9 bases between. There are 13 residues in the CDR3. For the CDR3, the DNA is TGTGCCACCAGCAGGGACAGTGTCTACGAGCAGTACTTC. It encodes CATSRDSVYEQYF.

This clonotype was observed a few times. This chain links TRBV7-9 with TRBJ2-7; D unclear. The V end lost 1 base, the J end lost 4 bases, and 5 bases lay between the germline ends. Germline values: CDR1 SEHNR, CDR2 FQNEAQ (reference sequence). CDR3 length: 12 residues. This CDR3 reads CASSLVRYEQYF. DNA for the CDR3: TGTGCCAGCAGCTTAGTCCGGTACGAGCAGTACTTC.

The chain couples TRBV29-1 to TRBJ2-5; D not certain. V lost 3 bases to trimming and J lost 5 bases, with 10 bases between them. CDR1 is SQVTM and CDR2 is ANQGSEA in the germline V gene. This CDR3 spans 12 amino acids. The CDR3 nucleotides read TGCAGCGTTGAGGGCCCTACGGAGACCCAGTACTTC. This translates into CSVEGPTETQYF.

The V call is TRBV10-3, the J call TRBJ2-1, with D hard to call. The CDR3 consists of 12 residues. CDR1 and CDR2 (germline): ENHRY, SYGVKD. The V gene lost 3 bases and the J gene lost 9 bases, with 9 bases spanning the gap. The DNA of the CDR3 is TGTGCCATCAGTGAACCTAGGAGTGAGCAGTTCTTC. It codes for CAISEPRSEQFF.

There are a few counts of this clonotype. The chain recombines TRBV7-2 with TRBJ2-3, with D maybe TRBD1 (6 bases). The V and J ends lost 0 bases and 5 bases respectively, with 6 bases between them. Germline assignment: CDR1 SGHTA and CDR2 FQGNSA. The CDR3 length is 13 residues. The CDR3 loop reads CASSLARGDTQYF. The DNA of the CDR3 is TGTGCCAGCAGCTTAGCCAGGGGAGATACGCAGTATTTT.

This clonotype was detected a few times. This chain uses TRBV19 with TRBJ1-3, with no clear D. CDR1 and CDR2 (germline): LNHDA, SQIVND (reference sequence). Trimming left V 7 bases short and J 0 bases short, with 7 bases between. CDR3 length: 13 amino acids. CDR3 in amino acids: CASNRLSGNTIYF. DNA for the CDR3: TGTGCCAGTAATCGGCTCTCTGGAAACACCATATATTTT.